This T cell receptor (beta chain) was recorded in a study of shared clonotypes between healthy human individuals. Using immunoSEQ multiplex PCR, the repertoire was profiled, and TCRdb retains in-frame clones only, with some absent. The sample includes 2,500,000 or so clones, approximately 93% of them seen just once. CDR3 length: 15 residues. Trimming took off 1 base at V and 2 bases at J, with 10 bases between the two ends. Germline V lookup: CDR1 SGHRS, CDR2 YFSETQ. Only one count was recorded for this clone. This TCR came from a man aged 18-30 years in good health. Some clones in this sample may be carry-over from other donors' samples. Material: naive CD4+ T cells from PBMCs. Subset given: CD45RA+ positively selected. The rearrangement joins TRBV5-1 to TRBJ2-1; D unclear. In nucleotides, the CDR3 is TGCGCCAGCAGCTTGAGCTCCTATGCCTACAATGAGCAGTTCTTC. It is translated as CASSLSSYAYNEQFF.